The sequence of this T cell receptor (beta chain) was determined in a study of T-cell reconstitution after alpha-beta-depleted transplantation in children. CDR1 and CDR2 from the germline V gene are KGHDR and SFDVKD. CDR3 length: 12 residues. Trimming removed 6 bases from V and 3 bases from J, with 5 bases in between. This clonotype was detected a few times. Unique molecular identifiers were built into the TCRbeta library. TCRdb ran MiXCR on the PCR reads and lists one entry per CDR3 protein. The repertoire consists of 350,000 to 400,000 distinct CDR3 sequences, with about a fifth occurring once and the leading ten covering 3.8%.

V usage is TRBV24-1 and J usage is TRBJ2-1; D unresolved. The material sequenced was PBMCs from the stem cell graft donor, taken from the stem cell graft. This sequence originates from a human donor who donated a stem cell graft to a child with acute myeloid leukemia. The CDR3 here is CATSQDYNEQFF. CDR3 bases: TGTGCCACCAGTCAGGACTACAATGAGCAGTTCTTC.